The next 2 T cell receptor beta chains were all read from a single sample in a study of CD8+ T cells in alopecia areata. Isolated RNA was reverse transcribed into cDNA used as the sequencing template. The assay was immunoSEQ multiplex PCR, and TCRdb's table has in-frame clones only and misses some. The sample shows 200,000 to 250,000 clones, under 80% of them seen only once. Sequencing was performed on CD4+ T cells sorted from blood, taken at week 0. The origin of the receptors is a human donor with alopecia areata.

The genes are TRBV4-2 and TRBJ2-5; D possibly corresponds to TRBD1 (5 bases). V was cut by 3 bases and J by 2 bases, with 10 bases left in between. Germline lookup yields CDR1 LGHNA and CDR2 YNFKEQ. The CDR3 covers 14 residues. CDR3 bases: TGTGCCAGCAGCCAGGCGAGACAGCAAGAGACCCAGTACTTC. It is translated as CASSQARQQETQYF.

This clone turned up a few times. The chain couples TRBV9 to TRBJ2-5, with TRBD1 as a possible D gene (5 bases). Germline CDR1 SGDLS, CDR2 YYNGEE. Trimming cost V 4 bases and J 10 bases, with 11 bases left between them. This CDR3 has 11 residues. For the CDR3, the DNA is TGTGCCAGCAGCTCCCAGGGAATCCAGTACTTC. Its translation is CASSSQGIQYF.